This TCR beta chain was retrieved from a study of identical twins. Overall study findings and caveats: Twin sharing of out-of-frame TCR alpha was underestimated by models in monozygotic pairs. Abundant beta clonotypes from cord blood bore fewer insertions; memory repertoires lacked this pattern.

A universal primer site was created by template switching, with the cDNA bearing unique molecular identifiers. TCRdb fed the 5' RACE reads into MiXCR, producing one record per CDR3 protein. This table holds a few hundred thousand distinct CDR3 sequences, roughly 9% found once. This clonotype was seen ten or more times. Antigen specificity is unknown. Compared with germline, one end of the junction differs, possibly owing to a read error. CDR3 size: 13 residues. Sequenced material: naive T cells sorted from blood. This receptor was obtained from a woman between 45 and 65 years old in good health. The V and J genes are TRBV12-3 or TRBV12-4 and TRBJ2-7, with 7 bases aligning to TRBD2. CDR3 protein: CASTSTSSNEQYF. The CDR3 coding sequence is TGTGCCAGCACCTCGACTAGCTCCAACGAGCAGTACTTC.